This is a list of T cell receptor beta chains from one sample in a study of T cells in Graves' hyperthyroidism and ophthalmopathy. Each CDR3 protein gets one entry after TCRdb re-called the multiplex PCR reads with MiXCR. Here the sample spans 350,000 to 400,000 distinct CDR3 sequences, approximately 19% being singletons. The source material was blood. The receptors come from a woman aged 18-29 years with Graves' hyperthyroidism. CDR3s include the opening cysteine and the closing phenylalanine or tryptophan. A D gene is named only where the DNA matches it firmly. A row's size may be missing; if present it is once, few, many or a size class.

J,size,V,D,DNA,CDR3
TRBJ2-6,many,TRBV7-8,.,TGTGCCAGCAGCTTAGAGTTACTCATCTCTGGGGCCAACGTCCTGACTTTC,CASSLELLISGANVLTF
TRBJ1-2,many,TRBV4-1,.,TGCGCCAGCAGCCAAGGGCCGGGACTTCGCATCTATGGCTACACCTTC,CASSQGPGLRIYGYTF
TRBJ2-5,.,TRBV7-2,.,TGTGCCAGCAGCTTAGCGGGGAGGGGGACACTCCAAGAGACCCAGTACTTC,CASSLAGRGTLQETQYF
TRBJ2-7,many,TRBV12-3/TRBV12-4,TRBD1,TGTGCCAGCAGTTTAATACAGGGGAAAGACGAGCAGTACTTC,CASSLIQGKDEQYF
TRBJ2-7,.,TRBV5-1,.,TGCGCCAGCAGCTTGGTGCCTCCCTCCTACGAGCAGTACTTC,CASSLVPPSYEQYF
TRBJ2-5,.,TRBV9,TRBD1,TGTGCCAGCAGCGGATTGACAGGGATCCAAGAGACCCAGTACTTC,CASSGLTGIQETQYF
TRBJ1-1,many,TRBV5-1,.,TGTGCCAGCAGTTTAGGCGGCGGGAACACTGAAGCTTTCTTT,CASSLGGGNTEAFF
TRBJ1-1,.,TRBV12-3/TRBV12-4,.,TGTGCCAGCAGTTTAGCGGTAGAGGGGGGCGTTGCTTTCTTT,CASSLAVEGGVAFF
TRBJ2-2,many,TRBV5-5,.,TGTGCCAGCAGCTCGGGGGGACAGGTTAACACCGGGGAGCTGTTTTTT,CASSSGGQVNTGELFF
TRBJ2-5,many,TRBV7-8,TRBD2,TGTGCCAGCAGCCCCCGACTAGCGGGGGGCCGTATCCAAGAGACCCAGTACTTC,CASSPRLAGGRIQETQYF
TRBJ1-5,.,TRBV7-2,.,TGTGCCAGCAGCTTAGCCGGGCAGAACCATCAGCCCCAGCATTTT,CASSLAGQNHQPQHF
TRBJ1-2,many,TRBV28,.,TGTGCCAGCAGCCTAGCCGGGACTTCATATGGCTACACCTTC,CASSLAGTSYGYTF
TRBJ1-2,many,TRBV28,TRBD1,TGTGCCAGCAGCATTCAAAACAGGGGTAGCTACACCTTC,CASSIQNRGSYTF
TRBJ2-5,many,TRBV12-3/TRBV12-4,.,TGTGCCAGCCGAAGGGGCCCTAGAGAGACCCAGTACTTC,CASRRGPRETQYF
TRBJ2-7,.,TRBV6-8,TRBD2,TGTGCCAGCCAGGAGGGGCCTAGCGGGCCCCACGAGCAGTACTTC,CASQEGPSGPHEQYF